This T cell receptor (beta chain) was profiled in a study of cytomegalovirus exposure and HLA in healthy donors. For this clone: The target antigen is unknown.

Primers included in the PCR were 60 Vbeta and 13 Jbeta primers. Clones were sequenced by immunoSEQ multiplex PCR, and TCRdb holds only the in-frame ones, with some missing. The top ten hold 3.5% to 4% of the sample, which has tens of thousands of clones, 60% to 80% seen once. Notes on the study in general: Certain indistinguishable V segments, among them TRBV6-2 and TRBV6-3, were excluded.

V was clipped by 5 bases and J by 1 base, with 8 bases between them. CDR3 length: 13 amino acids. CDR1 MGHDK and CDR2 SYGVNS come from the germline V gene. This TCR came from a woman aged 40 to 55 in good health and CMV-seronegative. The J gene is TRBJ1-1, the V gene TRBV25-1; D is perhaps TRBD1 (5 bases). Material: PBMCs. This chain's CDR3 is CASSLGGNTEAFF. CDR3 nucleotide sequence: TGTGCCAGCAGTTTGGGGGGGAACACTGAAGCTTTCTTT.